The sequence of this T cell receptor (beta chain) was determined in a study of CD8 T cells in ankylosing spondylitis. The study's findings and limits: Some of the motif variants had earlier been found in reactive arthritis patients' fluid and blood. Seemingly distinctive of ankylosing spondylitis blood was a TCR beta motif formed by eight highly homologous variants. Disease-linked clones displayed a CD8+ phenotype and appeared relatively rarely in peripheral blood.

CDR1 is MDHEN and CDR2 is SYDVKM in the germline V gene. The CDR3 has 15 residues. V lost 6 bases and J lost 2; bases outside the gene matches: 10. Details on this clonotype: Its target is unknown.

TCRdb re-called the 5' RACE reads with MiXCR, one entry per CDR3 protein. The profile shows 650,000 to 800,000 distinct CDR3 sequences, roughly 20% of them singletons. The chain has TRBV28 and TRBJ2-7; 7 positions agree with TRBD2. This sequence originates from a male donor with ankylosing spondylitis. Input material: blood, either unsorted or a sorted T cell fraction (not recorded which). This chain's CDR3 is CASRPRASGTYEQYF. For the CDR3, the DNA is TGTGCCAGCAGGCCCCGGGCTAGCGGAACCTACGAGCAGTACTTC.